Here is one T cell receptor (beta chain) with its context. This clonotype was seen repeatedly, ten times or more. The antigen it recognizes is unknown. Base qualities are not at hand, and no much larger clone is one base apart. The source of the sample is a study of CD8 T cells in ankylosing spondylitis (dated by TCRdb to 2015 to 2018). Notes on the research overall: The study set out to find disease-linked TCR variants by profiling T cell receptor beta repertoires in ankylosing spondylitis patients and healthy donors. In total, the full study cohort was made up of approximately 99 healthy donors and approximately 27 ankylosing spondylitis patients. Samples of peripheral blood were taken, and for ankylosing spondylitis patients, synovial fluid was collected as well.

The junction carries 13 bases between V and J, which are trimmed by 2 bases and 5 bases respectively. Via the germline V gene, CDR1 is SQVTM and CDR2 ANQGSEA. Taken from cysteine to phenylalanine, the CDR3 has 14 residues. Only the CDR3 region is kept as DNA, spanning 42 bases read in frame from base 1. The investigation overall reported the following: According to the report, matched synovial fluid samples from ankylosing spondylitis patients were significantly enriched for the disease-linked clones. In peripheral blood, the disease-linked clones were found at relatively low frequencies and had a CD8+ phenotype. A TCR beta motif made up of several highly homologous amino acid variants appeared to be characteristic of blood from ankylosing spondylitis patients. Some TCR beta motif variants had previously been reported in synovial fluid and blood of reactive arthritis patients, which suggested common disease-initiation mechanisms.

Reads for this sample came from an Illumina HiSeq 2500. TCR beta libraries were prepared by quantitative 5'-RACE with molecular barcodes. On the study's bioinformatics: A new computational method, built on a probabilistic model of VDJ rearrangement, was used to identify disease-linked TCR variants. TCRdb reanalyzed the raw reads on its own, using fastp at Q25 for trimming and MiXCR for clone calling, and kept in-frame beta chains. Rows with a matching CDR3 protein are joined into one entry that keeps the most common DNA and genes. Here the V and J calls rest on TCRdb's processing, not on the authors' analysis. This sample lists fewer than 350,000 distinct CDR3 sequences; around 10% were detected once. The ten largest clonotypes hold about a tenth of the sample.

The sequencing sample was made of blood, either unsorted or a sorted T cell fraction (not recorded which). In this chain, TRBV29-1 is recombined with TRBJ2-1, and possibly TRBD2, on 5 matching bases. The TCR was taken from a female donor with ankylosing spondylitis or in good health (not recorded which). The nucleotides are TGCAGCGTTGAAAAGGAGGACCAGCACAATGAGCAGTTCTTC. Its coded protein is CSVEKEDQHNEQFF.